The 31 T cell receptor beta chains below all came from one sample that was sequenced in a study of cytomegalovirus exposure and HLA in healthy donors. It was with 60 Vbeta and 13 Jbeta primers that the PCR ran. The assay was immunoSEQ multiplex PCR, and TCRdb's table has in-frame clones only and misses some. Here the sample spans some 110,000 clones, roughly 15% being singletons. Sequenced input: PBMCs. Source of these receptors: a female donor in good health and CMV-seronegative.

The rearrangement links TRBV27 to TRBJ2-7; no reliable D call. This CDR3 comprises 16 residues. Trimming stripped 4 bases from V and 0 bases from J, with 16 bases between. Germline CDR1 reads MNHEY; CDR2 reads SMNVEV (reference sequence). This chain's CDR3 is CASSSRNAVSSYEQYF. CDR3 coding DNA: TGTGCCAGCAGTTCCAGGAACGCCGTTAGCTCCTACGAGCAGTACTTC.

This chain links TRBV7-8 with TRBJ1-6; possible D gene TRBD1, 5 bases. Trimming shortened V by 2 bases and J by 7 bases, and 9 bases separated the two germline ends. Germline lookup yields CDR1 SGHVS and CDR2 FQNEAQ. This CDR3 contains 14 residues. Written as DNA, the CDR3 is TGTGCCAGCAGCTTACACTCAGGGAATTCACCCCTCCACTTT. Protein: CASSLHSGNSPLHF.

The CDR3 nucleotides read TGCGCCAGCAGGCTCGGGACACCGTCGGGATCGACCCAGTACTTC. Translated: CASRLGTPSGSTQYF. V is TRBV5-1 and J is TRBJ2-5; the D gene is possibly TRBD1 (6 bases). The CDR3 has 15 residues. V lost 5 bases and J lost 7, with 21 bases in between. Germline CDR1 is SGHRS and CDR2 is YFSETQ.

This clone was seen only a few times. Other nucleotide sequences in the sample specify the same CDR3. The chain is built from TRBV18 and TRBJ2-7, with D tentatively TRBD1 (5 bases). The CDR3 loop spans 14 amino acids. Between the trimmed V and J ends, which lost 3 bases and 3 bases, there was a span of 12 bases. The germline gives CDR1 KGHSH, CDR2 LQKENI. In nucleotides, the CDR3 is TGTGCCAGCTCACCGGCAGGGTATTTCTACGAGCAGTACTTC. Translating it yields CASSPAGYFYEQYF.

CDR3: CASSLRLAGGPPEYEQYF. The DNA for the CDR3 is TGTGCCAGCAGCTTAAGACTAGCGGGAGGACCGCCTGAATACGAGCAGTACTTC. This chain links TRBV7-9 with TRBJ2-7; TRBD2 aligns across 13 bases. Losses at the gene ends were 2 bases for V and 4 bases for J; bases not matched to a gene: 11. The germline V gene encodes CDR1 SEHNR and CDR2 FQNEAQ (reference sequence). The CDR3 is 18 residues long.

The J gene is TRBJ1-4, the V gene TRBV7-2; possibly TRBD1 for D (5 bases). In germline, CDR1 is SGHTA, CDR2 FQGNSA. This CDR3 spans 14 amino acids. Between the trimmed V and J ends, which lost 5 bases and 8 bases, there was a span of 15 bases. The DNA for the CDR3 is TGTGCCAGCAGCCCAAGGGGCCTGCTGGAAAAACTGTTTTTT. Translated, it gives CASSPRGLLEKLFF. The full variable domain, in which reference TRBV7-2 and TRBJ1-4 provide the parts outside the CDR3, is GAGVSQSPSNKVTEKGKDVELRCDPISGHTALYWYRQSLGQGLEFLIYFQGNSAPDKSGLPSDRFSAERTGGSVSTLTIQRTQQEDSAVYLCASSPRGLLEKLFFGSGTQLSVL.

This chain joins TRBV6-1 and TRBJ1-4, with 8 bases aligning to TRBD1. CDR1 and CDR2 from the germline V gene are MNHNS and SASEGT. V shed 4 bases and J 6 bases; nucleotides not matched to a gene: 4. CDR3 length equals 14 residues. The chain's CDR3 is CASSARTGYEKLFF. Written as DNA, the CDR3 is TGTGCCAGCAGTGCCCGGACAGGGTATGAAAAACTGTTTTTT.

The chain joins TRBV14 to TRBJ2-5; 14 bases are a match to TRBD2. This CDR3 has 15 amino acids. Losses at the gene ends were 4 bases for V and 2 bases for J; bases not matched to a gene: 0. Germline-derived CDR1 and CDR2 are SGHDN and FVKESK. DNA of the CDR3: TGTGCCAGCAGCCGACTAGCGGGGGGGCAAGAGACCCAGTACTTC. It translates to CASSRLAGGQETQYF.

This clone was detected only a few times. The chain couples TRBV7-9 to TRBJ1-2, with D perhaps TRBD1 (5 bases). The CDR3 runs 14 residues. In germline, CDR1 is SEHNR, CDR2 FQNEAQ (reference sequence). Trimming removed 0 bases at V and 6 bases at J, with 11 bases between. The CDR3 nucleotides read TGTGCCAGCAGCTTAGCGGGGGGAGCCCATGGCTACACCTTC. Its protein product is CASSLAGGAHGYTF.

The table lists this clone with a few counts. The V gene is TRBV28, the J gene TRBJ2-6; 10 nucleotides line up with TRBD1. The ends lost 6 bases at V and 0 bases at J; junction bases unmatched: 8. Germline-derived CDR1 and CDR2 are MDHEN and SYDVKM. The CDR3 loop spans 18 amino acids. The CDR3 here is CASSLGGQGSSGANVLTF. For the CDR3, the DNA is TGTGCCAGCAGCCTCGGGGGACAGGGGAGCTCTGGGGCCAACGTCCTGACTTTC. The full variable domain, in which reference TRBV28 and TRBJ2-6 provide the parts outside the CDR3, is DVKVTQSSRYLVKRTGEKVFLECVQDMDHENMFWYRQDPGLGLRLIYFSYDVKMKEKGDIPEGYSVSREKKERFSLILESASTNQTSMYLCASSLGGQGSSGANVLTFGAGSRLTVL.

V is TRBV27 and J is TRBJ2-3; 7 nucleotides agree with TRBD2. The CDR3 contains 14 residues. Germline loops: CDR1 MNHEY, CDR2 SMNVEV (reference sequence). The trim removed 5 bases at V and 6 bases at J, leaving 8 bases unmatched. The CDR3 bases are TGTGCCAGCAGTGGGGGGGGTCTAGCCGATACGCAGTATTTT. Translated, it gives CASSGGGLADTQYF.

Here the CDR3 reads CASSPSDRLTSGNTIYF. The CDR3 DNA is TGTGCCAGCAGCCCGTCGGACAGGTTGACCTCTGGAAACACCATATATTTT. The chain is built from TRBV7-9 and TRBJ1-3, with TRBD1 matching over 7 bases. The trim removed 5 bases at V and 0 bases at J, leaving 10 bases unmatched. Germline V lookup: CDR1 SEHNR, CDR2 FQNEAQ (reference sequence). This CDR3 contains 17 residues.

Details on this clone: The germline gene is not matched at one end of the junction; a read error may be the cause. This chain connects TRBV4-1 to TRBJ1-6, with 9 bases matching TRBD1. The CDR3 runs 18 residues. Germline loops: CDR1 MGHRA, CDR2 YSYEKL. In nucleotides, the CDR3 is TGCGCCAGCAGCCAAAAGGGGGCTCACAGGGGGCTAGGGTCACACCTCCACTTT. It codes for CASSQKGAHRGLGSHLHF.

The J gene is TRBJ2-7, the V gene TRBV29-1; 7 bases line up with TRBD1. This CDR3 contains 12 residues. V was pared by 4 bases and J by 4 bases, with 4 bases of the junction left unmatched. The germline CDR1 and CDR2 sequences are SQVTM and ANQGSEA. Written as DNA, the CDR3 is TGCAGCGTTGGAGTGGACAGGTACGAGCAGTACTTC. Protein product: CSVGVDRYEQYF.

This clone was counted between two and nine times. J is TRBJ2-1 and V is TRBV4-1; 14 bases are a match to TRBD2. In germline, CDR1 is MGHRA, CDR2 YSYEKL. The CDR3 covers 19 residues. V shed 2 bases, J shed 3 bases, and the junction held 9 bases outside the gene matches. The CDR3 region has the DNA TGCGCCAGCAGCCAACTAGGGGGGACTAGCGGGAGTAACTACAATGAGCAGTTCTTC. This encodes CASSQLGGTSGSNYNEQFF.

This clone was seen a single time. The chain combines TRBV5-1 with TRBJ2-3; TRBD2 aligns across 7 bases. Germline-derived CDR1 and CDR2 are SGHRS and YFSETQ. Losses at the gene ends were 6 bases for V and 2 bases for J; bases not matched to a gene: 3. This CDR3 contains 13 residues. The CDR3 DNA reads as TGCGCCAGCAAGCGGGGAACCACAGATACGCAGTATTTT. Translated, it gives CASKRGTTDTQYF.

A few counts support this clone. The chain is built from TRBV28 and TRBJ1-5, with D tentatively TRBD1 (6 bases). This CDR3 has 16 residues. Trimming shortened V by 0 bases and J by 6 bases, and 15 bases separated the two germline ends. Germline V gene sequence: CDR1 MDHEN, CDR2 SYDVKM. The CDR3 region has the DNA TGTGCCAGCAGTTTATGGGCCGGGACAAGAGTTCAGCCCCAGCATTTT. Protein product: CASSLWAGTRVQPQHF. Based on the CDR3 plus reference TRBV28 and TRBJ1-5, the full variable domain is DVKVTQSSRYLVKRTGEKVFLECVQDMDHENMFWYRQDPGLGLRLIYFSYDVKMKEKGDIPEGYSVSREKKERFSLILESASTNQTSMYLCASSLWAGTRVQPQHFGDGTRLSIL.

The chain uses TRBV7-3 and TRBJ2-1; no reliable D call. Trimming removed 3 bases at V and 5 bases at J, with 8 bases between. The V gene's germline CDR1 is SGHTA and CDR2 FQGTGA. The CDR3 length is 13 residues. As DNA, the CDR3 is TGTGCCAGCAGCTTCGGCAGGAACAATGAGCAGTTCTTC. Its translation: CASSFGRNNEQFF.

Only a few counts were recorded for this clone. This chain links TRBV7-2 with TRBJ2-5; 8 nucleotides line up with TRBD2. The CDR3 length is 15 residues. Trimming removed 1 base from V and 5 bases from J; junction bases left unmatched: 6. Germline V CDR1 and CDR2: SGHTA, FQGNSA. CDR3 in DNA: TGTGCCAGCAGCTTAGGTCGGGGGGGCCCGGAGACCCAGTACTTC. As protein: CASSLGRGGPETQYF.

V is TRBV28 and J is TRBJ2-1; 15 nucleotides agree with TRBD2. Per the germline V gene, CDR1 is MDHEN and CDR2 is SYDVKM. The CDR3 consists of 16 residues. The V segment lost 6 bases and the J segment 3 bases; nucleotides outside the gene matches: 3. The chain's CDR3 is CASRGLAGGRYNEQFF. The CDR3 DNA sequence: TGTGCCAGCAGGGGACTAGCGGGAGGACGCTACAATGAGCAGTTCTTC.

This clone has more than one count but fewer than ten. The chain couples TRBV29-1 to TRBJ2-3, with D hard to call. The ends were cut back, 5 bases at V and 5 bases at J, with 14 bases in the middle. The CDR3 spans 13 residues. Germline V gives CDR1 SQVTM, CDR2 ANQGSEA. The DNA for the CDR3 is TGCAGCGTTCCACGCCTAGGAAAAGATACGCAGTATTTT. It codes for CSVPRLGKDTQYF.

The rearrangement uses TRBV5-1 and TRBJ2-3; 10 bases map to TRBD2. J was trimmed by 3 bases and V by 2 bases; bases with no gene match: 0. CDR1 is SGHRS, CDR2 YFSETQ, per germline. CDR3 length: 14 residues. The CDR3 DNA is TGCGCCAGCAGCTTACTAGCGGGAACAGATACGCAGTATTTT. As protein: CASSLLAGTDTQYF.

The chain joins TRBV7-8 to TRBJ2-5; 9 nucleotides line up with TRBD2. Losses at the gene ends were 3 bases for V and 5 bases for J; bases not matched to a gene: 10. Looked up from germline, CDR1 is SGHVS and CDR2 is FQNEAQ. This CDR3 is 16 amino acids long. Here the CDR3 DNA reads TGTGCCAGCAGCTTGCCCGCGGGAGGGCCGGGGGAGACCCAGTACTTC. Encoded protein: CASSLPAGGPGETQYF.

This clone was seen a few times. This chain connects TRBV4-3 to TRBJ1-3; 8 bases line up with TRBD1. Trimming cost V 3 bases and J 3 bases; bases outside gene matches: 10. This CDR3 has 17 residues. Germline V gives CDR1 LGHNA, CDR2 YSLEER. CDR3 loop: CASSHFDRGEGGNTIYF. The CDR3 DNA follows: TGCGCCAGCAGCCACTTCGACAGGGGCGAGGGTGGAAACACCATATATTTT.

V is TRBV7-2 and J is TRBJ2-3, with 10 bases that match TRBD2. The CDR3 runs to 19 residues. Germline CDR1 is SGHTA and CDR2 is FQGNSA. After removal of 1 base from V and 6 bases from J, the junction contained 16 bases not matched to a gene. CDR3 amino acids: CASSLVSGGLAGVDDTQYF. The CDR3 DNA follows: TGTGCCAGCAGCTTAGTGTCGGGAGGGCTAGCGGGAGTGGATGATACGCAGTATTTT.

The J gene is TRBJ2-7, the V gene TRBV4-2; 9 nucleotides line up with TRBD2. The V segment lost 0 bases and the J segment 3 bases; nucleotides outside the gene matches: 9. The CDR3 sequence is 17 residues long. Germline values: CDR1 LGHNA, CDR2 YNFKEQ. CDR3 sequence reads: CASSQDDSPSGVYEQYF. CDR3 in DNA: TGTGCCAGCAGCCAAGATGATTCGCCTAGCGGGGTCTACGAGCAGTACTTC.

The V call is TRBV5-6, the J call TRBJ2-1; no firm D call. V lost 1 base to trimming and J lost 4 bases, with 12 bases between them. The CDR3 is made up of 15 amino acids. CDR1 SGHDT and CDR2 YYEEEE come from the germline V gene. This chain's CDR3 is CASSLSLLQYNEQFF. Written as DNA, the CDR3 is TGTGCCAGCAGCTTGTCACTACTACAATACAATGAGCAGTTCTTC.

This clone was seen a few times. V is TRBV27 and J is TRBJ2-7, with 12 bases that match TRBD2. J lost 4 bases, V lost 4 bases, and 8 bases had no gene match. Germline CDR1 reads MNHEY; CDR2 reads SMNVEV (reference sequence). This CDR3 region has 16 residues. In DNA form, the CDR3 reads TGTGCCAGCAGTTCACGTCGAACTAGCGGGAGGTACGAGCAGTACTTC. Its protein is CASSSRRTSGRYEQYF.

The chain uses TRBV13 and TRBJ2-5; 7 bases agree with TRBD2. Judging by the DNA end, TRBJ2-7 fits better; the J call may be wrong. The germline CDR1 and CDR2 sequences are PRHDT and FYEKMQ (reference sequence). CDR3 size: 13 residues. CDR3 region: CASSFVRGDEQYF. The CDR3 nucleotides are TGTGCCAGCAGCTTTGTCCGGGGGGACGAGCAGTACTTC.

In this sample, this clone turned up a few times. The rearrangement joins TRBV29-1 to TRBJ2-7, with no clear D. Germline CDR1 and CDR2: SQVTM and ANQGSEA. V lost 1 base and J lost 5, with 15 bases in between. This CDR3 comprises 14 residues. CDR3 amino acids: CSVEVGIGLNEQYF. For the CDR3, the DNA is TGCAGCGTTGAAGTGGGCATCGGCCTAAACGAGCAGTACTTC.

The rearrangement joins TRBV7-9 to TRBJ2-5; D call uncertain. This CDR3 contains 11 residues. Germline loops: CDR1 SEHNR, CDR2 FQNEAQ (reference sequence). Trimming left V 6 bases short and J 9 bases short, with 11 bases between. Here the CDR3 reads CASSLVEAQYF. DNA for the CDR3: TGTGCCAGCAGTTTGGTTGAGGCCCAGTACTTC. Full variable domain (rest looked up from reference TRBV7-9 and TRBJ2-5): DTGVSQNPRHKITKRGQNVTFRCDPISEHNRLYWYRQTLGQGPEFLTYFQNEAQLEKSRLLSDRFSAERPKGSFSTLEIQRTEQGDSAMYLCASSLVEAQYFGPGTRLLVL.